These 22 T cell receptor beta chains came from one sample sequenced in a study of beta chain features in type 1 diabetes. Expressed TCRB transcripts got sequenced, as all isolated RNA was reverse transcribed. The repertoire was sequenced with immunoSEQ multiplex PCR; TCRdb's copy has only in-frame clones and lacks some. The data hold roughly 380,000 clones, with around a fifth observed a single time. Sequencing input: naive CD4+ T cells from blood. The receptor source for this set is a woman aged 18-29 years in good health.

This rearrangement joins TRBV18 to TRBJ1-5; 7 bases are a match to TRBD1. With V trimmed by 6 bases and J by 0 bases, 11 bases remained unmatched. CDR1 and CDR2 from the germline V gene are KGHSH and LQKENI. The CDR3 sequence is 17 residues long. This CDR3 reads CASSGQSTGLSNQPQHF. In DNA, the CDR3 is TGTGCCAGCTCGGGACAGTCAACGGGGCTTAGCAATCAGCCCCAGCATTTT.

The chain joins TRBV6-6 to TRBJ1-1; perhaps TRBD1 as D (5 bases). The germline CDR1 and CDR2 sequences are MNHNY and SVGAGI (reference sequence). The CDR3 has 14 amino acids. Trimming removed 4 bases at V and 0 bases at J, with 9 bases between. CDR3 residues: CASSLGQVNTEAFF. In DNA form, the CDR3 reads TGTGCCAGCAGTTTAGGACAAGTGAACACTGAAGCTTTCTTT.

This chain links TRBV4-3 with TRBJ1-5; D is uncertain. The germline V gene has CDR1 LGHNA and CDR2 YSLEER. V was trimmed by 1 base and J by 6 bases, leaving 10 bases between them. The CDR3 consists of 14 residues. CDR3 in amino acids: CASSQVEGSQPQHF. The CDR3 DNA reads TGCGCCAGCAGCCAAGTAGAGGGATCTCAGCCCCAGCATTTT.

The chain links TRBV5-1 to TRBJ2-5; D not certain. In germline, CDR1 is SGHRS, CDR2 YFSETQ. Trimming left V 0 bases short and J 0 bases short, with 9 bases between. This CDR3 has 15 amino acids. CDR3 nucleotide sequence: TGCGCCAGCAGCTTGGGTAGTCACCACCAAGAGACCCAGTACTTC. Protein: CASSLGSHHQETQYF. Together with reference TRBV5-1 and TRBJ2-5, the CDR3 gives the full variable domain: KAGVTQTPRYLIKTRGQQVTLSCSPISGHRSVSWYQQTPGQGLQFLFEYFSETQRNKGNFPGRFSGRQFSNSRSEMNVSTLELGDSALYLCASSLGSHHQETQYFGPGTRLLVL.

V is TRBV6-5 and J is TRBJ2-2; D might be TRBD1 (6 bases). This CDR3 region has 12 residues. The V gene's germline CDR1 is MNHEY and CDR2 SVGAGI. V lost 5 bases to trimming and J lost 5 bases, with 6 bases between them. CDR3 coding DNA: TGTGCCAGCAGTGACAGGACCGGGGAGCTGTTTTTT. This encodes CASSDRTGELFF.

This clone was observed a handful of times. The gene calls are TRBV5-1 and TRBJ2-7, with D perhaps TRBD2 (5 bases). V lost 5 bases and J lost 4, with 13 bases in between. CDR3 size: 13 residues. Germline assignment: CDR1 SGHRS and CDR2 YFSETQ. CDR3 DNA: TGCGCCAGCAGACGGGGAGAAAGGTACGAGCAGTACTTC. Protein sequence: CASRRGERYEQYF.

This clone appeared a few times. CDR3 coding DNA: TGTGCCCTCCAGGGGGCGAGAAATCAGCCCCAGCATTTT. Translating it yields CALQGARNQPQHF. V and J are TRBV30 and TRBJ1-5, with 8 bases identical to TRBD1. Trimming took 8 bases from V and 4 from J; bases not matched to a gene: 7. The CDR3 sequence is 13 residues long. Germline CDR1 reads GTSNPN; CDR2 reads SVGIG (reference sequence).

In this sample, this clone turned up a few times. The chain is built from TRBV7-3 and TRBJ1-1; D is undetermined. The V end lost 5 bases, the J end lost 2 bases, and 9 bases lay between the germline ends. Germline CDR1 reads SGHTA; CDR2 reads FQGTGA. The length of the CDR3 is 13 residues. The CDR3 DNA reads TGTGCCAGCAGCGCACAGCCTAACACTGAAGCTTTCTTT. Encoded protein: CASSAQPNTEAFF. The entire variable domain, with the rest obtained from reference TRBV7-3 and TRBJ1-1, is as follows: GAGVSQTPSNKVTEKGKYVELRCDPISGHTALYWYRQSLGQGPEFLIYFQGTGAADDSGLPNDRFFAVRPEGSVSTLKIQRTERGDSAVYLCASSAQPNTEAFFGQGTRLTVV.

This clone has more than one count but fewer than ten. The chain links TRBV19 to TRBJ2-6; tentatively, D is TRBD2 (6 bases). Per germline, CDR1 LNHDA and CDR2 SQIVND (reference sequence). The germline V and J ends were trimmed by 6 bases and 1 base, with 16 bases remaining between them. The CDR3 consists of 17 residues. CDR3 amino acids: CASSQIGTLSGANVLTF. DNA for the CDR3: TGTGCCAGTAGCCAAATCGGGACTCTATCTGGGGCCAACGTCCTGACTTTC.

CDR3 protein: CASSYSVWGDFYEQYF. In DNA, the CDR3 is TGTGCCAGCAGTTACTCGGTCTGGGGGGATTTCTACGAGCAGTACTTC. This chain joins TRBV6-5 and TRBJ2-7, with D possibly being TRBD2 (6 bases). The CDR3 totals 16 residues. With 0 bases removed from V and 3 bases from J, the gap between germline ends came to 15 bases. The germline CDR1 and CDR2 sequences are MNHEY and SVGAGI.

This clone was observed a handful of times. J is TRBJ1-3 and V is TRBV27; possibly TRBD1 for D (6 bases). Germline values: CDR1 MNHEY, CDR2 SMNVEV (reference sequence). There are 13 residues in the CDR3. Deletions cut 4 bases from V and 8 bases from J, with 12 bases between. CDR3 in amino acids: CASSSGDRDTIYF. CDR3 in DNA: TGTGCCAGCAGTTCAGGGGATAGAGACACCATATATTTT.

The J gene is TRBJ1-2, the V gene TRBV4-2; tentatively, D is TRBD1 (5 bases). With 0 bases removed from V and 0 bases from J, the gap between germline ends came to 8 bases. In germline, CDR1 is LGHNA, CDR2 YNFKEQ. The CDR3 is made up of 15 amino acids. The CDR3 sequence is CASSQDPGTNYGYTF. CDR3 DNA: TGTGCCAGCAGCCAAGATCCAGGGACTAACTATGGCTACACCTTC.

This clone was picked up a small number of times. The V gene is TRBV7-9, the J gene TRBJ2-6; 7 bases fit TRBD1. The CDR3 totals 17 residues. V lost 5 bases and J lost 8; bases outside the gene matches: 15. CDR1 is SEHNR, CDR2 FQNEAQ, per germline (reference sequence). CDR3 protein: CASSPSSGGAGTNVLTF. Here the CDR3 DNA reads TGTGCCAGCAGCCCTAGCTCAGGGGGAGCAGGGACCAACGTCCTGACTTTC.

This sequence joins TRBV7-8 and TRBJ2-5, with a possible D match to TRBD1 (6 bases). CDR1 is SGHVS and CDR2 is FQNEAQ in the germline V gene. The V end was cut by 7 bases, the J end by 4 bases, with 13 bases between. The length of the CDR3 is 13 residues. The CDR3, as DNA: TGTGCCAGCAAGACAGGTTTCCGAGAGACCCAGTACTTC. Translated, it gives CASKTGFRETQYF.

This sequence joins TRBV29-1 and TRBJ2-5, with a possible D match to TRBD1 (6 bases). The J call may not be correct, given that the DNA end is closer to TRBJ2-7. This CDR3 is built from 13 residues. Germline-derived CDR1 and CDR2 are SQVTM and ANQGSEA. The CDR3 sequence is CSVVIIQGYEQYF. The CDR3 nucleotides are TGCAGCGTCGTAATTATCCAGGGGTACGAGCAGTACTTC.

The CDR3 loop reads CASTLGPGGGYNEQFF. The CDR3 DNA reads TGCGCCAGCACCCTGGGCCCAGGGGGCGGCTACAATGAGCAGTTCTTC. The genes are TRBV5-1 and TRBJ2-1; 8 bases agree with TRBD1. V was pared by 6 bases and J by 3 bases, with 11 bases of the junction left unmatched. Per the germline V gene, CDR1 is SGHRS and CDR2 is YFSETQ. The CDR3 extends over 16 amino acids.

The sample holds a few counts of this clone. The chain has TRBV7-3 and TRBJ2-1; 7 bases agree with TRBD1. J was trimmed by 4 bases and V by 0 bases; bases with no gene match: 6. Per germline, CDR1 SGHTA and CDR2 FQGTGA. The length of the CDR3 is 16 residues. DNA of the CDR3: TGTGCCAGCAGCTTAACGCCGGGACAGATATACAATGAGCAGTTCTTC. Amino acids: CASSLTPGQIYNEQFF.

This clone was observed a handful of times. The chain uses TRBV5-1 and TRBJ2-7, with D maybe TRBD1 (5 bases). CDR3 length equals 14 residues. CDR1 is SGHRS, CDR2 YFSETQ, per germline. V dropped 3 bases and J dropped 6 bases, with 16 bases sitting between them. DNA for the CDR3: TGCGCCAGCAGCTCAGTCCCAGGGCAAGCCGAGCAGTACTTC. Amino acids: CASSSVPGQAEQYF.

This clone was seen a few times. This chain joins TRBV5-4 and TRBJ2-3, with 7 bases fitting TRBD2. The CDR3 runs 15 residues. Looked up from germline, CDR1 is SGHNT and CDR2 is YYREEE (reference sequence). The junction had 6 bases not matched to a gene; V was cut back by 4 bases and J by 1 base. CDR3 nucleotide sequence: TGTGCCAGCAGCATCAAGCGGGAACGCACAGATACGCAGTATTTT. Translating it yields CASSIKRERTDTQYF. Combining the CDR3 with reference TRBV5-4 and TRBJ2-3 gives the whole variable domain ETGVTQSPTHLIKTRGQQVTLRCSSQSGHNTVSWYQQALGQGPQFIFQYYREEENGRGNFPPRFSGLQFPNYSSELNVNALELDDSALYLCASSIKRERTDTQYFGPGTRLTVL.

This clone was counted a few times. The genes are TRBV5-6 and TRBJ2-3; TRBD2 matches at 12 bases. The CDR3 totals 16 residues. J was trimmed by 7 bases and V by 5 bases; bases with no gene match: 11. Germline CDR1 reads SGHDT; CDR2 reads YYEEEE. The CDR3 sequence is CASSSPGLAGLYTQYF. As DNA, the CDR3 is TGTGCCAGCAGTTCCCCGGGACTAGCGGGCTTATATACGCAGTATTTT.

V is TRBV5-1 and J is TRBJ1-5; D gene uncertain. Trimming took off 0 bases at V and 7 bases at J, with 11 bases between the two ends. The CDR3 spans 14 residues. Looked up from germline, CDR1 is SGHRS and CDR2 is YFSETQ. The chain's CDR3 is CASSLEAGGQPQHF. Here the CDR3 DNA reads TGCGCCAGCAGCTTGGAAGCGGGAGGCCAGCCCCAGCATTTT. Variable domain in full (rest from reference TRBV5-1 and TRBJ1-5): KAGVTQTPRYLIKTRGQQVTLSCSPISGHRSVSWYQQTPGQGLQFLFEYFSETQRNKGNFPGRFSGRQFSNSRSEMNVSTLELGDSALYLCASSLEAGGQPQHFGDGTRLSIL.

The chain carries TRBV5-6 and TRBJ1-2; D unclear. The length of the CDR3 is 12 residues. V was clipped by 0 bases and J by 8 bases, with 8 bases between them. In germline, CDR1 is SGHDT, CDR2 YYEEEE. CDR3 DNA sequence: TGTGCCAGCAGCTTGGAGCGGAGGGGCTACACCTTC. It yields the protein CASSLERRGYTF.